This T cell receptor beta chain is from a study of blood T cells in healthy people across ages. Findings of the study overall: Reliance upon unsorted PBMCs precluded definitive naive versus antigen-experienced comparison.

Together with a sample-barcoded 5' primer, a J-beta primer mix was included in a second PCR lasting about 7 to 12 cycles. A single record per CDR3 protein comes from TCRdb applying MiXCR to the 5' RACE reads. The sample records some 320,000 distinct CDR3 sequences, 25% to 30% being singletons. V shed 1 base and J shed 0 bases, with 10 bases lying between them. The germline V gene has CDR1 MDHEN and CDR2 SYDVKM. The CDR3 sequence is 16 residues long. A remark on this clonotype: The antigen remains unidentified.

This chain joins TRBV28 and TRBJ1-5; D not resolved. This clonotype was obtained from a woman in her sixties or seventies in good health. Sequenced input: blood. The DNA of the CDR3 is TGTGCCAGCAGTTTATTCTCGGGTTCTAGCAATCAGCCCCAGCATTTT. Translation gives CASSLFSGSSNQPQHF.